The sequence of this TCR beta chain was determined in a study of blood T cell repertoires in COVID-19. Profiling relied on immunoSEQ multiplex PCR, and the TCRdb table lists in-frame clones only, not all of them. The sample has 200,000 to 300,000 clones; around nine tenths are singletons. This CDR3 has 14 amino acids. The germline V and J ends were trimmed by 3 bases and 2 bases, with 10 bases remaining between them. Per germline, CDR1 SGHTA and CDR2 FQGNSA. The material sequenced was peripheral blood. V and J are TRBV7-2 and TRBJ1-2; D is perhaps TRBD1 (6 bases). The sequence was obtained from a woman aged 40 to 49 who had recovered from COVID-19. CDR3 sequence (DNA): TGTGCCAGCAGCTTGGACGGACAGAACTATGGCTACACCTTC. Translation gives CASSLDGQNYGYTF.